This T cell receptor beta chain was obtained from a study of shared clonotypes between healthy human individuals. Study observations and caveats: Larger estimated richness was generally seen in naive subsets than in memory subsets. Among non-shared clonotypes, generation probabilities were lower than among those shared by all four donors. What limited the represented genetic and exposure-history diversity was the small number of donors.

CDR1 LNHDA and CDR2 SQIVND come from the germline V gene (reference sequence). Trimming removed 4 bases from V and 1 base from J; junction bases left unmatched: 3. The CDR3 contains 14 residues. Comment on this clone: What it binds is unknown.

Each cell subset's genomic DNA was divided evenly among several immunoSEQ plates. Data came from immunoSEQ multiplex PCR; TCRdb stores just in-frame clones and leaves some out. The data contain some 1 million clones, about 76% of them singletons. The material sequenced was memory CD4+ T cells sorted from blood. Subset: CD45RA-negative fraction. V and J are TRBV19 and TRBJ2-5; TRBD1 matches at 7 bases. The receptor was derived from a man younger than 35 in good health. CDR3 sequence (DNA): TGTGCCAGTAGTAGGGGGACAGCCCAAGAGACCCAGTACTTC. This gives the protein CASSRGTAQETQYF.